This entry lists 8 T cell receptor beta chains sequenced from one sample in a study of T cell responses to AZD1222 COVID-19 vaccine. Data came from immunoSEQ multiplex PCR; TCRdb stores just in-frame clones and leaves some out. The sample has roughly 79,000 clones; 78% are singletons. Sequenced here: peripheral blood, sampled on day 0 of AZD1222 vaccination. The receptors stem from an adult in good health.

The chain carries TRBV15 and TRBJ2-7; 13 nucleotides line up with TRBD2. This CDR3 region has 15 residues. V lost 3 bases to trimming and J lost 4 bases; unmatched junction nucleotides: 3. Germline V lookup: CDR1 LNHNV, CDR2 YYDKDF (reference sequence). DNA for the CDR3: TGTGCCACCAGCAGTGGGACTAGCGGGACTTACGAGCAGTACTTC. Encoded protein: CATSSGTSGTYEQYF.

The chain recombines TRBV9 with TRBJ1-2; the D is unclear. From germline, CDR1 is SGDLS and CDR2 YYNGEE. Trimming shortened V by 0 bases and J by 8 bases, and 11 bases separated the two germline ends. This CDR3 is 13 amino acids long. The CDR3 DNA sequence: TGTGCCAGCAGCGTAGCGGGCTCTACGGGCTACACCTTC. It specifies CASSVAGSTGYTF.

This clone was seen just once. The chain couples TRBV10-3 to TRBJ2-7; TRBD2 matches at 9 bases. CDR3 length: 16 amino acids. CDR1 and CDR2 (germline): ENHRY, SYGVKD. The J segment lost 1 base and the V segment lost 4 bases, leaving 8 bases of the junction unmatched. Here the CDR3 DNA reads TGTGCCATCAGTGGGTATTTAGCGGGAGCTTCCTACGAGCAGTACTTC. The encoded protein is CAISGYLAGASYEQYF.

This clone appeared a few times. V and J are TRBV3-1 (or the pseudogene TRBV3-2) and TRBJ2-1; 12 bases are shared with TRBD2. Looked up from germline, CDR1 is LGHDT and CDR2 is YNNKEL (reference sequence). The V gene end was trimmed by 6 bases and the J gene end by 9 bases; junction bases not matched to a gene: 12. The CDR3 runs to 16 residues. The CDR3 DNA follows: TGTGCCAGCAGTCTTTCTCTAGCGGGAGGGTTCAGTGAGCAGTTCTTC. Residues: CASSLSLAGGFSEQFF.

This chain links TRBV6-5 with TRBJ1-1; 9 bases match TRBD1. The CDR3 has 15 amino acids. Germline loops: CDR1 MNHEY, CDR2 SVGAGI. The junction had 4 bases not matched to a gene; V was cut back by 4 bases and J by 1 base. The CDR3 sequence is CASSSWDRANTEAFF. The CDR3 bases are TGTGCCAGCAGTTCCTGGGACAGGGCGAACACTGAAGCTTTCTTT.

The chain carries TRBV6-5 and TRBJ2-4; D ambiguous. This CDR3 is 13 amino acids long. V was clipped by 5 bases and J by 7 bases, with 12 bases between them. Germline CDR1 MNHEY, CDR2 SVGAGI. This CDR3 is CASSPKMGNIQYF. Here the CDR3 DNA reads TGTGCCAGCAGTCCGAAGATGGGGAACATTCAGTACTTC.

This chain links TRBV6-5 with TRBJ2-3; D might be TRBD2 (6 bases). V lost 0 bases and J lost 5, with 12 bases in between. Germline V lookup: CDR1 MNHEY, CDR2 SVGAGI. The CDR3 is made up of 15 amino acids. Written as DNA, the CDR3 is TGTGCCAGCAGTTACTCGAGAGCGGGTGTAGATACGCAGTATTTT. Its protein product is CASSYSRAGVDTQYF.

CDR3 nucleotides: TGTGCCAGCAGCCAGGCCCAGGCGGGAGGAGGAGATACGCAGTATTTT. Translating it yields CASSQAQAGGGDTQYF. The rearrangement joins TRBV3-1 (or the pseudogene TRBV3-2) to TRBJ2-3, with TRBD2 identical over 8 bases. The CDR3 extends over 16 amino acids. The J segment lost 5 bases and the V segment lost 3 bases, leaving 10 bases of the junction unmatched. Germline V gene data show CDR1 as LGHDT and CDR2 as YNNKEL (reference sequence).